This T cell receptor beta chain originates from a study of graft-versus-host responses after intestinal transplantation. Study background: Every recipient underwent anti-thymocyte globulin induction, then tacrolimus and steroids for roughly three years. Study-level points and caveats: Among recipient marrow samples, GvH clones were found; some appeared first in ileum or blood. Among circulating GvH clones, peak levels were associated with early post-transplant declines in HvG clones.

Notes on this clone: Antigen: not known.

There are 16 residues in the CDR3. Only in-frame clones appear in the TCRdb table, and some are missing; sequencing was by immunoSEQ multiplex PCR. The profile covers about 100,000 clones, with roughly 90% appearing a single time and around 0.86% taken by the ten largest. The source was unstimulated CD4+ T cells sorted from spleen or lymph node cells, collected before transplant. J is TRBJ1-2 and V is TRBV21-1. TRBV21-1 is classified as a pseudogene. This clonotype originated in a human donor who was the organ donor for an intestinal transplant. The CDR3 loop reads CASSAGLQGRGDGYTF. The CDR3 nucleotides are TGTGCCAGCAGCGCGGGACTACAGGGAAGGGGCGATGGCTACACCTTC.